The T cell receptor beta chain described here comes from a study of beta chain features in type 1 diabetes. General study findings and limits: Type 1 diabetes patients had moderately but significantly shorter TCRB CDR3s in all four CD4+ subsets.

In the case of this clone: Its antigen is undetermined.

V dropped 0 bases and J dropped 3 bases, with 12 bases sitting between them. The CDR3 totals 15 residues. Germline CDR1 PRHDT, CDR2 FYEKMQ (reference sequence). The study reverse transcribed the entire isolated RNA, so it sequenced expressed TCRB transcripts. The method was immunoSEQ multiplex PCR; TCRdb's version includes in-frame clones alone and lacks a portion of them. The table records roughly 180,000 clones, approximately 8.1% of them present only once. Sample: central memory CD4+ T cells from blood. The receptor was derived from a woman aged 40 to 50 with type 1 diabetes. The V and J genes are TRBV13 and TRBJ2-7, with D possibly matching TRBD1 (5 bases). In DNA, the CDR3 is TGTGCCAGCAGCTTAGGCCGATTAGGGGACTACGAGCAGTACTTC. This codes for CASSLGRLGDYEQYF. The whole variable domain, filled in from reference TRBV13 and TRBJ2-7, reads AAGVIQSPRHLIKEKRETATLKCYPIPRHDTVYWYQQGPGQDPQFLISFYEKMQSDKGSIPDRFSAQQFSDYHSELNMSSLELGDSALYFCASSLGRLGDYEQYFGPGTRLTVT.